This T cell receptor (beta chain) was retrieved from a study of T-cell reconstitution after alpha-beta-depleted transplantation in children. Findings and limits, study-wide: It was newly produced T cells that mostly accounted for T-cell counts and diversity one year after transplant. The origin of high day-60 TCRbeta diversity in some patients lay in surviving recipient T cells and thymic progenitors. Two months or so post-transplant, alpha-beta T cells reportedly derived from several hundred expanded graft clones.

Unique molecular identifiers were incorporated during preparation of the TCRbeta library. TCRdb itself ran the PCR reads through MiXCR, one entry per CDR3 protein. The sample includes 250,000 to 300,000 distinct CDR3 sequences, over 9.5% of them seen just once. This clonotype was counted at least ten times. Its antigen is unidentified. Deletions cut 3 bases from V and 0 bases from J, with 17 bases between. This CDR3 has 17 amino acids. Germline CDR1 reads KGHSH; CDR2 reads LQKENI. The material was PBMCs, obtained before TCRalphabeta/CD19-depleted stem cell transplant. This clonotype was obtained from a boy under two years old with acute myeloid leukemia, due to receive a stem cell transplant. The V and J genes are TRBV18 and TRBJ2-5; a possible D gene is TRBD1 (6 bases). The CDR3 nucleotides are TGTGCCAGCTCACCCTTGCCGGCAGGGGCTTACCAAGAGACCCAGTACTTC. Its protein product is CASSPLPAGAYQETQYF.